The clone carrying this TCR beta chain has only a few counts. Its antigen is not known. Generation of TCR cDNA used 5'RACE template switching (which added a universal primer site and UMIs). One entry per CDR3 protein results from TCRdb running MiXCR on the 5' RACE reads. The data hold 150,000 to 200,000 distinct CDR3 sequences, with about 11% observed a single time. The sample is drawn from a study of T cells after yellow fever vaccination. Study information: For low cell numbers, libraries were made with SMART-Seq v4 Ultra Low Input. General study points: A small share of clonotypes appeared in both CD4 and CD8 compartments. The study found a weaker secondary response that peaked faster, day 5 versus 15.

This CDR3 comprises 14 residues. V was clipped by 2 bases and J by 5 bases; unmatched bases: 6. Germline V gene sequence: CDR1 MNHEY, CDR2 SMNVEV (reference sequence). This clonotype was obtained from a young man who received the YFV17D yellow fever vaccine. This specimen was CD8+ T cells sorted from PBMCs, taken 15 days after the yellow fever booster vaccination. The rearrangement links TRBV27 to TRBJ2-7; 7 positions agree with TRBD1. Here the CDR3 DNA reads TGTGCCAGCAGTTTAGAGACAGGGATCGACGAGCAGTACTTC. Translating it yields CASSLETGIDEQYF.